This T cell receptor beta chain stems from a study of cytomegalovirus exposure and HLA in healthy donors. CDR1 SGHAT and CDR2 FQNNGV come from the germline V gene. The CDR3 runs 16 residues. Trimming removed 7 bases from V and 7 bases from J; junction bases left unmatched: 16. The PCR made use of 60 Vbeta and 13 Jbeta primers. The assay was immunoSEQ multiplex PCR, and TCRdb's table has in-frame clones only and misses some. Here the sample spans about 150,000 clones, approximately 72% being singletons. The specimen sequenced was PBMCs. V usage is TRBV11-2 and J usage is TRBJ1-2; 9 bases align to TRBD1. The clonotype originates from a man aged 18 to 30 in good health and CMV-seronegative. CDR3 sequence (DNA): TGTGCCAGCACTCGCCGGACAGGGGCCTCCCTTTCTGGCTACACCTTC. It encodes CASTRRTGASLSGYTF.